This passage covers 30 T cell receptor beta chains from one sample sequenced in a study of brain metastases from non-small cell lung cancer. Generated by immunoSEQ multiplex PCR, the TCRdb table keeps only in-frame clones and is missing some. The data hold about 4,500 clones, with 85% to 90% observed a single time. The material sequenced was primary lung tumor tissue. Receptors originate from a donor older than 35 with non-small cell lung cancer.

This clone was detected only once. In DNA, the CDR3 is TGTGCCAGCAGCTATAGGCTCGGAAACGAGCAGTACTTC. Its translation is CASSYRLGNEQYF. The V gene is TRBV4-2, the J gene TRBJ2-7; no clear D. The CDR3 totals 13 residues. V lost 5 bases and J 5 bases, leaving 13 bases between the germline ends. Per germline, CDR1 LGHNA and CDR2 YNFKEQ.

The V call is TRBV18, the J call TRBJ1-5; D is ambiguous. In germline, CDR1 is KGHSH, CDR2 LQKENI. This CDR3 contains 15 residues. V was trimmed by 2 bases and J by 3 bases, leaving 11 bases between them. This CDR3 is CASSPTGGFNQPQHF. The CDR3 DNA follows: TGTGCCAGCTCACCAACGGGAGGGTTCAATCAGCCCCAGCATTTT.

The CDR3 region has the DNA TGTGCCAGCAGTTTACTAAAGGACACCGGGGAGCTGTTTTTT. Its translation is CASSLLKDTGELFF. This sequence joins TRBV27 and TRBJ2-2; D unclear. The CDR3 contains 14 residues. Germline CDR1 is MNHEY and CDR2 is SMNVEV (reference sequence). The ends were cut back, 2 bases at V and 3 bases at J, with 7 bases in the middle.

This chain joins TRBV19 and TRBJ2-3; possible D gene TRBD1, 6 bases. Germline V CDR1 and CDR2: LNHDA, SQIVND (reference sequence). V was trimmed by 7 bases and J by 6 bases, leaving 14 bases between them. The CDR3 spans 13 residues. The CDR3 loop reads CASKGGLGDTQYF. For the CDR3, the DNA is TGTGCCAGTAAAGGGGGTCTCGGTGATACGCAGTATTTT.

This clone was picked up a small number of times. This chain connects TRBV6-5 to TRBJ1-2; no reliable D call. Germline loops: CDR1 MNHEY, CDR2 SVGAGI. This CDR3 region has 13 residues. Trimming left V 0 bases short and J 7 bases short, with 9 bases between. In nucleotides, the CDR3 is TGTGCCAGCAGTTACTCATCTAGGGTTGGCTACACCTTC. This codes for CASSYSSRVGYTF.

The rearrangement joins TRBV6-1 to TRBJ1-2; possible D gene TRBD1, 5 bases. Germline-derived CDR1 and CDR2 are MNHNS and SASEGT. CDR3 length: 13 amino acids. The ends were cut back, 2 bases at V and 2 bases at J, with 6 bases in the middle. DNA for the CDR3: TGTGCCAGCAGTGAAAGGGGCAACTATGGCTACACCTTC. As protein: CASSERGNYGYTF.

The gene calls are TRBV24-1 and TRBJ1-5; no firm D call. The CDR3 covers 12 residues. Between the trimmed V and J ends, which lost 4 bases and 9 bases, there was a span of 9 bases. The germline V gene has CDR1 KGHDR and CDR2 SFDVKD. CDR3 sequence (DNA): TGTGCCACCAGTGACCCCGAGGGGCCCCAGCATTTT. Amino acids: CATSDPEGPQHF.

The J gene is TRBJ2-3, the V gene TRBV7-3; tentatively, D is TRBD1 or TRBD2 (5 bases each). Deletions cut 0 bases from V and 5 bases from J, with 12 bases between. The CDR3 is made up of 15 amino acids. Germline-derived CDR1 and CDR2 are SGHTA and FQGTGA. CDR3 bases: TGTGCCAGCAGCTTAACTGGGGGTCGCAGAGATACGCAGTATTTT. This codes for CASSLTGGRRDTQYF.

The chain has TRBV7-2 and TRBJ2-3, with TRBD1 matching over 10 bases. This CDR3 has 15 residues. V was clipped by 5 bases and J by 4 bases; unmatched bases: 6. Looked up from germline, CDR1 is SGHTA and CDR2 is FQGNSA. The CDR3 reads CASSRTGGRADTQYF. CDR3 DNA sequence: TGTGCCAGCAGCCGGACAGGGGGGAGGGCAGATACGCAGTATTTT.

The gene calls are TRBV14 and TRBJ1-3, with no clear D. V shed 4 bases and J shed 0 bases, with 16 bases lying between them. The CDR3 length is 17 residues. CDR1 and CDR2 (germline): SGHDN, FVKESK. CDR3 residues: CASSPPDGSFSGNTIYF. The CDR3 DNA is TGTGCCAGCAGCCCCCCAGACGGGAGCTTCTCTGGAAACACCATATATTTT.

The chain employs TRBV30 and TRBJ1-3; D is perhaps TRBD1 (6 bases). Germline lookup yields CDR1 GTSNPN and CDR2 SVGIG (reference sequence). The CDR3 loop spans 15 amino acids. V lost 3 bases, J lost 1 base, and 13 bases lay in between. The CDR3 DNA reads TGTGCCTGGAGCAGAGGACAGAATTCTGGAAACACCATATATTTT. As protein: CAWSRGQNSGNTIYF.

V and J are TRBV5-8 and TRBJ2-5, with a weak D call TRBD1 (6 bases). Germline CDR1 is SGHTS and CDR2 is YDEGEE. With 4 bases removed from V and 6 bases from J, the gap between germline ends came to 19 bases. The CDR3 is 15 residues long. CDR3 sequence reads: CASSTDSPLVKTQYF. In nucleotides, the CDR3 is TGTGCCAGCAGCACGGACAGCCCCCTGGTGAAGACCCAGTACTTC.

V is TRBV11-1 and J is TRBJ1-1; no definite D call. V lost 7 bases to trimming and J lost 2 bases, with 17 bases between them. The CDR3 has 15 residues. Germline loops: CDR1 SGHAT, CDR2 FQDESV (reference sequence). The CDR3, as DNA: TGTGCCAGCACCCTCTGGTCAGCGGCCAACACTGAAGCTTTCTTT. Protein sequence: CASTLWSAANTEAFF. Supplemented by reference TRBV11-1 and TRBJ1-1, the full variable domain reads EAEVAQSPRYKITEKSQAVAFWCDPISGHATLYWYRQILGQGPELLVQFQDESVVDDSQLPKDRFSAERLKGVDSTLKIQPAELGDSAMYLCASTLWSAANTEAFFGQGTRLTVV.

This chain links TRBV7-8 with TRBJ2-1; D is uncertain. The germline gives CDR1 SGHVS, CDR2 FQNEAQ. Trimming pared 5 bases from V and 10 bases from J, leaving 9 bases between. CDR3 size: 11 residues. The CDR3 spells CASSPAEEQFF. The DNA of the CDR3 is TGTGCCAGCAGCCCAGCCGAAGAGCAGTTCTTC.

This CDR3 is CASSPPGTGTDTQYF. DNA for the CDR3: TGTGCCAGCAGCCCCCCCGGGACAGGCACAGATACGCAGTATTTT. V usage is TRBV7-9 and J usage is TRBJ2-3, with 7 bases fitting TRBD1. This CDR3 comprises 15 residues. V trimming: 5 bases; J trimming: 1 base; junction bases outside the gene matches: 6. Germline V CDR1 and CDR2: SEHNR, FQNEAQ (reference sequence).

The chain recombines TRBV11-2 with TRBJ1-6, with D unresolved. Germline V gives CDR1 SGHAT, CDR2 FQNNGV. The CDR3 spans 13 residues. Trimming pared 5 bases from V and 6 bases from J, leaving 8 bases between. CDR3 residues: CASSAGPNSPLHF. In DNA, the CDR3 is TGTGCCAGCAGCGCCGGACCTAATTCACCCCTCCACTTT.

The J gene is TRBJ2-3, the V gene TRBV19; D tentatively reads TRBD1 or TRBD2 (5 bases each). This CDR3 comprises 14 residues. Germline CDR1 and CDR2: LNHDA and SQIVND (reference sequence). V was cut by 1 base and J by 4 bases, with 9 bases left in between. CDR3: CASSIARGPDTQYF. The CDR3 DNA is TGTGCCAGTAGTATAGCCCGGGGCCCAGATACGCAGTATTTT.

J is TRBJ1-5 and V is TRBV6-5, with 8 bases lining up with TRBD1. Trimming cost V 5 bases and J 6 bases; bases outside gene matches: 3. This CDR3 region has 13 residues. Germline assignment: CDR1 MNHEY and CDR2 SVGAGI. Here the CDR3 reads CASSQGAGQPQHF. As DNA, the CDR3 is TGTGCCAGCAGTCAGGGGGCTGGTCAGCCCCAGCATTTT.

The chain joins TRBV30 to TRBJ2-1; TRBD2 agrees at 14 bases. Germline CDR1 and CDR2: GTSNPN and SVGIG (reference sequence). V was pared by 0 bases and J by 7 bases, with 5 bases of the junction left unmatched. CDR3 length: 16 amino acids. The CDR3 loop is CAWSVGTSGRSNEQFF. The DNA of the CDR3 is TGTGCCTGGAGTGTAGGGACTAGCGGGAGATCAAATGAGCAGTTCTTC. Variable domain in full (rest from reference TRBV30 and TRBJ2-1): SQTIHQWPATLVQPVGSPLSLECTVEGTSNPNLYWYRQAAGRGLQLLFYSVGIGQISSEVPQNLSASRPQDRQFILSSKKLLLSDSGFYLCAWSVGTSGRSNEQFFGPGTRLTVL.

This chain joins TRBV27 and TRBJ1-2; tentative D call: TRBD1 (6 bases). Germline-derived CDR1 and CDR2 are MNHEY and SMNVEV (reference sequence). This CDR3 has 16 residues. Trimming took off 1 base at V and 6 bases at J, with 18 bases between the two ends. The CDR3 DNA sequence: TGTGCCAGCAGTTTATTTGCCGACAGGAGCTTTGATGGCTACACCTTC. Its protein product is CASSLFADRSFDGYTF.

The chain joins TRBV30 to TRBJ1-2; the D gene is possibly TRBD1 (6 bases). CDR1 and CDR2 (germline): GTSNPN, SVGIG (reference sequence). This CDR3 is 13 amino acids long. Trimming stripped 0 bases from V and 11 bases from J, with 16 bases between. CDR3 in DNA: TGTGCCTGGAGTGTCGACAGGAGATTTTATTACACCTTC. Translating gives CAWSVDRRFYYTF.

The genes are TRBV6-1 and TRBJ2-3; TRBD2 might be the D (6 bases). The germline CDR1 and CDR2 sequences are MNHNS and SASEGT. There are 19 residues in the CDR3. Trimming shortened V by 3 bases and J by 0 bases, and 22 bases separated the two germline ends. The CDR3 region is CASSDFGGRPGVSTDTQYF. In DNA, the CDR3 is TGTGCCAGCAGTGATTTTGGTGGGAGGCCGGGGGTCAGCACAGATACGCAGTATTTT.

The chain links TRBV6-5 to TRBJ2-2; 11 nucleotides align to TRBD2. Germline CDR1 reads MNHEY; CDR2 reads SVGAGI. Trimming cost V 6 bases and J 4 bases; bases outside gene matches: 4. CDR3 length: 15 amino acids. CDR3 region: CASRGTSGLTGELFF. The DNA for the CDR3 is TGTGCCAGCAGAGGGACTAGCGGTCTCACCGGGGAGCTGTTTTTT.

The V gene is TRBV15, the J gene TRBJ2-5; D gene unclear. The CDR3 loop spans 14 amino acids. Germline V CDR1 and CDR2: LNHNV, YYDKDF (reference sequence). V was pared by 3 bases and J by 4 bases, with 12 bases between. The DNA for the CDR3 is TGTGCCACCAGCAGGGACCCGGCATCAGAGACCCAGTACTTC. Translating it yields CATSRDPASETQYF.

Worth noting for this clone: Different DNA sequences within this sample yield the same CDR3. V is TRBV6-5 and J is TRBJ1-2, with 7 bases identical to TRBD1. Germline V gene lookup returns CDR1 MNHEY and CDR2 SVGAGI. The CDR3 runs to 16 residues. The V segment lost 0 bases and the J segment 4 bases; nucleotides outside the gene matches: 8. Here the CDR3 reads CASSYSTGIGSYGYTF. The CDR3, as DNA: TGTGCCAGCAGTTACTCGACAGGGATCGGGAGCTATGGCTACACCTTC.

The chain couples TRBV18 to TRBJ2-1, with 9 bases identical to TRBD2. V shed 6 bases, J shed 7 bases, and the junction held 10 bases outside the gene matches. Germline-derived CDR1 and CDR2 are KGHSH and LQKENI. The CDR3 length is 15 residues. CDR3 coding DNA: TGTGCCAGCTCCCCCGGGGGTAGCGGGAGAAATGAGCAGTTCTTC. It specifies CASSPGGSGRNEQFF.

The chain couples TRBV24-1 to TRBJ2-1, with 8 bases fitting TRBD2. Germline V gene data show CDR1 as KGHDR and CDR2 as SFDVKD. The CDR3 runs 14 residues. V lost 9 bases to trimming and J lost 5 bases; unmatched junction nucleotides: 8. CDR3 sequence (DNA): TGTGCCACCGCACGAGCGGGAGCAAACAATGAGCAGTTCTTC. This translates into CATARAGANNEQFF.

The chain recombines TRBV2 with TRBJ1-1, with unresolved D. Germline CDR1 and CDR2: SNHLY and FYNNEI. V gave up 8 bases and J gave up 0 bases, with 7 bases separating them. The CDR3 spans 12 residues. CDR3 sequence: CASRRMNTEAFF. The CDR3 nucleotides are TGTGCCAGCCGCCGTATGAACACTGAAGCTTTCTTT.

Comment on this clone: One end of the junction is discordant with germline, which a read error may explain. The V and J genes are TRBV7-6 and TRBJ2-3; 9 bases map to TRBD2. Germline CDR1 SGHVS, CDR2 FNYEAQ. The CDR3 runs 16 residues. The DNA for the CDR3 is TGTGCCAACAGCTTATTTAGCGGGAGTAGCACAGATACGCAGTATTTT. This encodes CANSLFSGSSTDTQYF.

J is TRBJ2-1 and V is TRBV11-3, with TRBD1 identical over 7 bases. Germline values: CDR1 SGHNT, CDR2 YENEEA. With V trimmed by 1 base and J by 7 bases, 7 bases remained unmatched. The CDR3 is 15 amino acids. CDR3 amino acids: CASSLGGQYWNEQFF. CDR3 sequence (DNA): TGTGCCAGCAGCTTAGGGGGACAGTACTGGAATGAGCAGTTCTTC.